The rows below give T cell receptor beta chains drawn from one sample of a study of blood T cell repertoires in COVID-19. This table comes from immunoSEQ multiplex PCR, and its TCRdb copy is limited to in-frame clones, with some not included. Of 60,000 to 70,000 clones in the sample, around 88% are singletons; the top ten hold approximately 17%. Input material: peripheral blood. The receptors originated from a woman of 80 years or more with active COVID-19. The CDR3 runs from the conserved cysteine through the conserved F or W. The D gene is left open where the match is weak. Size is stated for part of the rows, as once, few or many counts, or as a class when the clone is expanded.

j_call cdr3_length d_call v_call clone_size cdr3_nt cdr3_aa
TRBJ1-5 15 TRBD1 TRBV7-2 - TGTGCCAGCAGCTTAGAGCAGGGGGGCCGACAGCCCCAGCATTTT CASSLEQGGRQPQHF
TRBJ2-7 14 - TRBV30 - TGTGCCTGGAGTGTTGGGGGCAGTACCTACGAGCAGTACTTC CAWSVGGSTYEQYF
TRBJ2-3 17 TRBD2 TRBV7-9 - TGTGCCAGCAGCTTCGCTACTAGCGGGGGAAAGACAGATACGCAGTATTTT CASSFATSGGKTDTQYF
TRBJ2-5 16 TRBD2 TRBV5-1 once TGCGCCAGCAGCTTGGACCCACGGGGGGTGGGGGAGACCCAGTACTTC CASSLDPRGVGETQYF
TRBJ1-2 11 TRBD1 TRBV20-1 - TGCAGTGCCACAGGGGACTATGGCTACACCTTC CSATGDYGYTF
TRBJ2-2 15 TRBD2 TRBV10-3 - TGTGCCATCAGTCGGACTAGCGGGGAAGTCGGGGAGCTGTTTTTT CAISRTSGEVGELFF
TRBJ2-3 18 TRBD2 TRBV4-3 - TGCGCCAGCAGCCAAGTATCCCCCTGGCGGGAGTTAACAGATACGCAGTATTTT CASSQVSPWRELTDTQYF
TRBJ2-7 15 - TRBV11-2 - TGTGCCAGCACACGGTCGTGGCTAGCTAACTACGAGCAGTACTTC CASTRSWLANYEQYF
TRBJ1-6 14 - TRBV5-1 - TGCGCCAGCAGGTCCGGAGGGGCCGATTCACCCCTCCACTTT CASRSGGADSPLHF
TRBJ1-2 13 TRBD1 TRBV2 - TGTGCCAGCGATGACAGGGGTCTTCCTCCTGGCGCCTTC CASDDRGLPPGAF
TRBJ1-5 13 - TRBV6-5 - TGTGCCAGCAGTTTGGGGCTGGGGCAGCCCCAGCATTTT CASSLGLGQPQHF
TRBJ2-2 16 - TRBV6-2/TRBV6-3 - TGTGCCAGCAGCCATGAATCGGGGGTCATCACCGGGGAGCTGTTTTTT CASSHESGVITGELFF
TRBJ2-5 12 TRBD1 TRBV2 - TGTGCCAGCAGCCGAGCCTGGACAGGATTCTACTTC CASSRAWTGFYF
TRBJ2-7 15 - TRBV9 - TGTGCCAGCTCAACCTATGACGGACTTACCTACGAGCAGTACTTC CASSTYDGLTYEQYF
TRBJ2-1 19 TRBD2 TRBV15 - TGTGCCACCAGCAGAGATCCGGGACTAGCGGGGCTTAAAGGGTATGAGCAGTTCTTC CATSRDPGLAGLKGYEQFF
TRBJ2-7 17 - TRBV5-1 - TGCGCCAGCAGCGTGAGCTCCGGGACACCAACCCCCTACGAGCAGTACTTC CASSVSSGTPTPYEQYF
TRBJ1-1 14 TRBD1 TRBV19 - TGTGCCAGTAGCCTGGGACAGGCCGACACTGAAGCTTTCTTT CASSLGQADTEAFF
TRBJ2-2 16 - TRBV15 - TGTGCCACCAGCAGATTCCCGGGACACAACACCGGGGAGCTGTTTTTT CATSRFPGHNTGELFF
TRBJ2-1 16 - TRBV11-2 - TGTGCCAGCAGCCCATGGGGCAGCCAGCCGTACAATGAGCAGTTCTTC CASSPWGSQPYNEQFF
TRBJ2-1 13 - TRBV18 - TGTGCCAGCTCACCCGTACTAGCAAGTGAGCAGTTCTTC CASSPVLASEQFF
TRBJ1-5 13 - TRBV4-2 - TGTGCCAGCAGCCAAGATCGGAATCAGCCCCAGCATTTT CASSQDRNQPQHF
TRBJ2-7 14 TRBD1 TRBV6-2/TRBV6-3 - TGTGCCAGCAGTTACTCGGGACAGACCCACGAGCAGTACTTC CASSYSGQTHEQYF
TRBJ2-5 17 TRBD2 TRBV5-1 - TGCGCCAGCAGCTTGACTAGCGGGGGGCTGTCGGCAGAGACCCAGTACTTC CASSLTSGGLSAETQYF
TRBJ2-7 15 - TRBV4-1 - TGCGCCAGCAGCCTCGGGGCGGGGGCCACCTACGAGCAGTACTTC CASSLGAGATYEQYF
TRBJ2-7 14 - TRBV5-1 - TGCGCCAGCAGCTTCCAACAAGGGGTCGACGAGCAGTACTTC CASSFQQGVDEQYF
TRBJ2-7 13 - TRBV19 - TGTGCCAGTAGTCGCCGGGAGAACTACGAGCAGTACTTC CASSRRENYEQYF
TRBJ2-1 16 TRBD2 TRBV5-1 - TGCGCCAGCAGCTTCATAGCGGGGAACTCCTACAATGAGCAGTTCTTC CASSFIAGNSYNEQFF
TRBJ2-4 15 - TRBV28 - TGTGCCAGCAGTTTATGGAGGGGGGCCAAAAACATTCAGTACTTC CASSLWRGAKNIQYF
TRBJ1-1 12 - TRBV11-2 once TGTGCCAGCAGCTTTATCGGGGCTGAAGCTTTCTTT CASSFIGAEAFF
TRBJ2-5 13 TRBD2 TRBV18 once TGTGCCAGCTCACCACCGGGAGGGGAGACCCAGTACTTC CASSPPGGETQYF
TRBJ2-7 13 TRBD2 TRBV2 - TGTGCCAGCAGCCCGTCGGGAGGGACCGAGCAGTACTTC CASSPSGGTEQYF
TRBJ1-5 15 TRBD1 TRBV2 - TGTGCCAGCAGTGAATGGACAGGGGGCAATCAGCCCCAGCATTTT CASSEWTGGNQPQHF
TRBJ1-2 16 - TRBV10-3 - TGTGCCATCAGTGAGAAGGCAGTGGGCATCCTTTATGGCTACACCTTC CAISEKAVGILYGYTF
TRBJ2-1 13 - TRBV28 - TGTGCCAGCAGTTTGCGCGCGGACAATGAGCAGTTCTTC CASSLRADNEQFF
TRBJ2-3 13 - TRBV28 once TGTGCCAGCAGTTTCGGGGGACCAGATACGCAGTATTTT CASSFGGPDTQYF
TRBJ2-5 13 - TRBV6-2/TRBV6-3 - TGTGCCAGCAGTCAGGACCCGGGGGAGACCCAGTACTTC CASSQDPGETQYF